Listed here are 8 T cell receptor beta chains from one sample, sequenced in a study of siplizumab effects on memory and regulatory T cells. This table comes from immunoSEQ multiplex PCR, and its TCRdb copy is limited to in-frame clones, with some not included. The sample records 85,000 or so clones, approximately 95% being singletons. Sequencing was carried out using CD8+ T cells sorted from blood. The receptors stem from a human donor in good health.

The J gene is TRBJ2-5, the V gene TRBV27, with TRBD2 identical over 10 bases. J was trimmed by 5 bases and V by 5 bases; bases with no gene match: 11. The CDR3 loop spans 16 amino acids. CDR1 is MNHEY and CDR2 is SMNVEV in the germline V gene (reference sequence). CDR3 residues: CASSLTTSGSRETQYF. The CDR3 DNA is TGTGCCAGCAGTCTCACGACTAGCGGGTCAAGGGAGACCCAGTACTTC.

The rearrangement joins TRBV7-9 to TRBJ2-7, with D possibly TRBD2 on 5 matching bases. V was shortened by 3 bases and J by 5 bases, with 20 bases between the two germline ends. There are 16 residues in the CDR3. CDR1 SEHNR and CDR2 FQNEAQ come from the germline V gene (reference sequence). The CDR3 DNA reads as TGTGCCAGCAGCTTGAGTCAGACTGGGAGCAGCGACGAGCAGTACTTC. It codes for CASSLSQTGSSDEQYF.

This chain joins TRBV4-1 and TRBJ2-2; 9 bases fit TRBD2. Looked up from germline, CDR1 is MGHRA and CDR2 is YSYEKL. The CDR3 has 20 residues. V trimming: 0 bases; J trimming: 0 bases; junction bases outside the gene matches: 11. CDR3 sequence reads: CASSQEGSGLAGPNTGELFF. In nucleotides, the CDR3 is TGCGCCAGCAGCCAAGAAGGGTCGGGGCTAGCGGGGCCGAACACCGGGGAGCTGTTTTTT.

The CDR3 nucleotides are TGTGCCAGCAGTTTATGGGGTAGCGGGCCCTTCAATGAGCAGTTCTTC. Translated, it gives CASSLWGSGPFNEQFF. This chain uses TRBV28 with TRBJ2-1; 7 bases fit TRBD2. With 0 bases clipped from V and 6 bases from J, the junction kept 8 bases outside the gene matches. CDR3 length equals 16 residues. Germline values: CDR1 MDHEN, CDR2 SYDVKM.

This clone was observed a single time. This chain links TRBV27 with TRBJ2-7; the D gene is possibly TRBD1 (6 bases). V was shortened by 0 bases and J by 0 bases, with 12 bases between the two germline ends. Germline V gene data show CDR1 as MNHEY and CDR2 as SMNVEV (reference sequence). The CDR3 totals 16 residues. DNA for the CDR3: TGTGCCAGCAGTTTATCTTCGGGACACCTCTCCTACGAGCAGTACTTC. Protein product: CASSLSSGHLSYEQYF.

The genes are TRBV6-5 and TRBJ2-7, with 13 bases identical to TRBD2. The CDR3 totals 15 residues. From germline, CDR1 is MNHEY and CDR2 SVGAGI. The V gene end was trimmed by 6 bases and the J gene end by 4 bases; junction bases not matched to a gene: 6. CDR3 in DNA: TGTGCCAGCAGCTACGGACTAGCGGGAGCTTACGAGCAGTACTTC. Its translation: CASSYGLAGAYEQYF.

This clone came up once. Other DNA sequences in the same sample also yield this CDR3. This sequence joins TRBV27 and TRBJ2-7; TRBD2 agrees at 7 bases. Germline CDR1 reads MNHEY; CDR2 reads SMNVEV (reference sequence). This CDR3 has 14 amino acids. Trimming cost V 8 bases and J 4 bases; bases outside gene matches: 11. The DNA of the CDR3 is TGTGCCAGCCGTCGAGGCGGGAGTTCGTACGAGCAGTACTTC. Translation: CASRRGGSSYEQYF.

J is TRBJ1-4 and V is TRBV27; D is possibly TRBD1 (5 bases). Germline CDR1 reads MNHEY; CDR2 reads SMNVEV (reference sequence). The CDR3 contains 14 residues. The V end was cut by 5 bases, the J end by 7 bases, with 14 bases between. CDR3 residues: CASSGVPRGEKLFF. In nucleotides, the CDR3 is TGTGCCAGCAGTGGGGTGCCGAGGGGTGAAAAACTGTTTTTT.